This T cell receptor (beta chain) is drawn from a study of cytomegalovirus exposure and HLA in healthy donors. CDR3 size: 15 residues. The germline V gene has CDR1 SGHNT and CDR2 YYREEE (reference sequence). The V and J ends lost 0 bases and 4 bases, in that order; junction bases with no gene match: 4. The PCR employed 60 Vbeta primers together with 13 Jbeta primers. TCRdb's table, derived via immunoSEQ multiplex PCR, lists solely in-frame clones and lacks some. Among around 140,000 clones listed, 87% were seen once. The clonotype was recovered from a woman aged 25 to 45 in good health and CMV-seronegative. V and J are TRBV5-4 and TRBJ2-5, with 9 bases matching TRBD2. Sequencing was carried out using PBMCs. CDR3 amino acids: CASSLVAGAAETQYF. The CDR3 nucleotides read TGTGCCAGCAGCTTGGTAGCGGGAGCGGCAGAGACCCAGTACTTC.